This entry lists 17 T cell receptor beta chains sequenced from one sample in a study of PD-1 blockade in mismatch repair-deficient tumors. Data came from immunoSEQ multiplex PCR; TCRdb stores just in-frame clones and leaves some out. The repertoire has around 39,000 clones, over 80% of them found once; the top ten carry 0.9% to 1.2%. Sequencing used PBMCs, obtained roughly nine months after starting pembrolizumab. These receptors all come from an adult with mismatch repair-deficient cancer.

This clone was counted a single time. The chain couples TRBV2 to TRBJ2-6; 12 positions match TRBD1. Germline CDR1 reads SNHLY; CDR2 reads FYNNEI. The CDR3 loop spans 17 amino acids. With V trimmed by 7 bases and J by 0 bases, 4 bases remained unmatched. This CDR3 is CASIAGQGASGANVLTF. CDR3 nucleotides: TGTGCCAGCATAGCGGGACAGGGGGCCTCTGGGGCCAACGTCCTGACTTTC.

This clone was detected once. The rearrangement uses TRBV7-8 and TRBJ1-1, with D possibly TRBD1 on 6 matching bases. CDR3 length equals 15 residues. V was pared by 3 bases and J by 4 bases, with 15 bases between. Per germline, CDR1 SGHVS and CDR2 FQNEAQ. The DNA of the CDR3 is TGTGCCAGCAGCTTGGCCAGGGGTGTTAGCACTGAAGCTTTCTTT. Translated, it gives CASSLARGVSTEAFF.

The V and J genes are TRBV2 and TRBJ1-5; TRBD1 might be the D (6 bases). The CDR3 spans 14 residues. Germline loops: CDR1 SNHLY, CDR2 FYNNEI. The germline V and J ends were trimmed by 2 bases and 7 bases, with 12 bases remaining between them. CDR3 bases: TGTGCCAGCAGTGAAAACGCAGGGGAGCAGCCCCAGCATTTT. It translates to CASSENAGEQPQHF. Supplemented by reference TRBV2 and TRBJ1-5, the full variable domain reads EPEVTQTPSHQVTQMGQEVILRCVPISNHLYFYWYRQILGQKVEFLVSFYNNEISEKSEIFDDQFSVERPDGSNFTLKIRSTKLEDSAMYFCASSENAGEQPQHFGDGTRLSIL.

The CDR3 spells CASNLATTENTEAFF. The CDR3 DNA sequence: TGTGCCAGCAACCTTGCGACGACAGAAAACACTGAAGCTTTCTTT. The chain couples TRBV28 to TRBJ1-1, with D perhaps TRBD1 (5 bases). The CDR3 has 15 amino acids. The V end was cut by 7 bases, the J end by 2 bases, with 17 bases between. Per germline, CDR1 MDHEN and CDR2 SYDVKM. Filled out from reference TRBV28 and TRBJ1-1, the complete variable domain reads DVKVTQSSRYLVKRTGEKVFLECVQDMDHENMFWYRQDPGLGLRLIYFSYDVKMKEKGDIPEGYSVSREKKERFSLILESASTNQTSMYLCASNLATTENTEAFFGQGTRLTVV.

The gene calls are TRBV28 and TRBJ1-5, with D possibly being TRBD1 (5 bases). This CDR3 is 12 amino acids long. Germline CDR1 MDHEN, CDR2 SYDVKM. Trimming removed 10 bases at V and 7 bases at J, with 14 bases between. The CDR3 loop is CAIRAGPQPQHF. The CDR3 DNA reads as TGTGCCATACGGGCGGGGCCGCAGCCCCAGCATTTT.

The CDR3 protein is CASSLVPEETQYF. CDR3 DNA sequence: TGTGCCAGCAGCTTAGTACCGGAGGAGACCCAGTACTTC. The chain employs TRBV7-2 and TRBJ2-5; D call uncertain. The CDR3 contains 13 residues. Germline V lookup: CDR1 SGHTA, CDR2 FQGNSA. V lost 1 base to trimming and J lost 5 bases, with 8 bases between them.

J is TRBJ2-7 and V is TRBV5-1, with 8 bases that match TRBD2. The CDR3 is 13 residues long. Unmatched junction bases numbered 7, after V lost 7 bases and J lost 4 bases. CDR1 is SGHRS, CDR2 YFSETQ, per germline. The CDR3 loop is CASRAGVGYEQYF. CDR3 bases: TGCGCCAGCCGAGCGGGAGTAGGTTACGAGCAGTACTTC.

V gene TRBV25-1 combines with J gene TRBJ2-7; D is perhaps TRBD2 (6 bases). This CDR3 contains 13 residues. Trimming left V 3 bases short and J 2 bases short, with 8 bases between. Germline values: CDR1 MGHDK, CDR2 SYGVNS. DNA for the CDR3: TGTGCCAGCAGTGATTTAGCGGCCTACGAGCAGTACTTC. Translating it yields CASSDLAAYEQYF.

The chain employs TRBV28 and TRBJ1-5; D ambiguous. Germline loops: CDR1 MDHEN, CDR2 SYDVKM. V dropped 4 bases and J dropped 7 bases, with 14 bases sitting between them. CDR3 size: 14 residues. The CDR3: CASSSSVYNQPQHF. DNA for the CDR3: TGTGCCAGCAGTTCCAGCGTTTACAACCAGCCCCAGCATTTT.

CDR3 region: CASSYGGTSGNTIYF. The CDR3 DNA reads as TGTGCCAGCAGTTACGGGGGGACCTCTGGAAACACCATATATTTT. The V and J genes are TRBV6-5 and TRBJ1-3; TRBD1 might be the D (5 bases). This CDR3 is 15 amino acids long. The V and J ends lost 2 bases and 0 bases respectively, with 8 bases between them. Per germline, CDR1 MNHEY and CDR2 SVGAGI.

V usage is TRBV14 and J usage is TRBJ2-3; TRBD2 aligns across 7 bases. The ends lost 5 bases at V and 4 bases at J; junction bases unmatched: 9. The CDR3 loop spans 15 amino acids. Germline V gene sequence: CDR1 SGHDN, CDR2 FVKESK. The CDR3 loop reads CASSIGLVFPDTQYF. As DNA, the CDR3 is TGTGCCAGCAGCATTGGACTAGTCTTCCCAGATACGCAGTATTTT.

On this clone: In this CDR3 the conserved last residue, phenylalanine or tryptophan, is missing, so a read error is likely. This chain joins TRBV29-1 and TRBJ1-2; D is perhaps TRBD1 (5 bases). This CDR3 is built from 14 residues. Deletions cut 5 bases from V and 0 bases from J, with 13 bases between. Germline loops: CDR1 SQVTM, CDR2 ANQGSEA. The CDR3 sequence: CSVSPGHTNYGYTL. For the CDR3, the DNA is TGCAGCGTTTCTCCCGGACACACTAACTATGGCTACACCCTC.

The CDR3 DNA is TGTGCCAGCAGTTTAGGGACATGGGCTACAGGTAAACAGTTCTTC. Its protein product is CASSLGTWATGKQFF. The V gene is TRBV28, the J gene TRBJ2-1, with TRBD1 as a possible D gene (6 bases). This CDR3 is built from 15 residues. The germline CDR1 and CDR2 sequences are MDHEN and SYDVKM. The germline V and J ends were trimmed by 2 bases and 13 bases, with 21 bases remaining between them.

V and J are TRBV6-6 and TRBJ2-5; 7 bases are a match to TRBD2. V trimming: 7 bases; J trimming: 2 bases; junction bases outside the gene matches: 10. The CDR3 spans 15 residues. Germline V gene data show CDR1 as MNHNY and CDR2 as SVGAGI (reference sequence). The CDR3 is CASTPSGKAQETQYF. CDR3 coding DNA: TGTGCCAGCACCCCCAGCGGGAAAGCTCAAGAGACCCAGTACTTC.

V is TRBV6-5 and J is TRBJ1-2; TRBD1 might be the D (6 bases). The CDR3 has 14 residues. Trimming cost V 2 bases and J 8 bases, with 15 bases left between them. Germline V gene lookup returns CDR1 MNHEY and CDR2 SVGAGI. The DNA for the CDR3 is TGTGCCAGCAGTTACCTTGACAGGACTGGGGGCTACACCTTC. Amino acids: CASSYLDRTGGYTF.

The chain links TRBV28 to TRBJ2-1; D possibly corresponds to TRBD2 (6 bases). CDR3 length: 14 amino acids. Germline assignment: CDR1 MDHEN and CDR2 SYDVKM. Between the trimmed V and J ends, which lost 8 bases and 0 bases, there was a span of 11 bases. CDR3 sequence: CASFGGASYNEQFF. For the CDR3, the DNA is TGTGCCAGCTTCGGCGGGGCCTCCTACAATGAGCAGTTCTTC. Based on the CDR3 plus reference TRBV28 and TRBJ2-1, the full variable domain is DVKVTQSSRYLVKRTGEKVFLECVQDMDHENMFWYRQDPGLGLRLIYFSYDVKMKEKGDIPEGYSVSREKKERFSLILESASTNQTSMYLCASFGGASYNEQFFGPGTRLTVL.

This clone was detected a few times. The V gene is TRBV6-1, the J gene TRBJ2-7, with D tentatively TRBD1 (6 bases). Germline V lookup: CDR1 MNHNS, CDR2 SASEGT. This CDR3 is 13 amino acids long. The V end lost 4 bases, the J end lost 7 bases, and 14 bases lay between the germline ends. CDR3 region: CASSANRVGEQYF. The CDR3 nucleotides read TGTGCCAGCAGTGCGAACAGGGTGGGAGAGCAGTACTTC.